One and the same sample provided the 11 T cell receptor beta chains below, sequenced in a study of identical twins. TCRdb re-analysed the 5' RACE reads in MiXCR, keeping a single row per CDR3 protein. The sample has fewer than 250,000 distinct CDR3 sequences, roughly 7.5% seen once; the top ten hold 5% to 6%. These data also featured in a second study, about yellow fever vaccine responses in identical twins.

Sequences were obtained from CD8+ T cells sorted from blood. Receptors were obtained from a woman aged 18-29 years in good health.

Only one count was recorded for this clonotype. CDR3 nucleotide sequence: TGTGCCAGCAGTTCTCTAGTCGCCGGGGAGCTGTTTTTT. The encoded protein is CASSSLVAGELFF. J is TRBJ2-2 and V is TRBV6-2 or TRBV6-3; D is undetermined. The germline gives CDR1 MNHEY, CDR2 SVGEGT. The CDR3 is 13 residues long. V shed 4 bases and J shed 6 bases, with 9 bases lying between them.

This clonotype was seen ten or more times. The gene calls are TRBV28 and TRBJ1-1; D gene unclear. Trimming took off 4 bases at V and 1 base at J, with 13 bases between the two ends. The CDR3 is made up of 15 amino acids. Germline V gives CDR1 MDHEN, CDR2 SYDVKM. CDR3 coding DNA: TGTGCCAGCAGTTCCCGGACCGACCCGAACACTGAAGCTTTCTTT. It is translated as CASSSRTDPNTEAFF.

V gene TRBV7-3 combines with J gene TRBJ2-2, with TRBD2 matching 11 bases. Looked up from germline, CDR1 is SGHTA and CDR2 is FQGTGA. The CDR3 covers 16 residues. Unmatched junction bases numbered 4, after V lost 4 bases and J lost 3 bases. CDR3 amino acids: CASSYPTSGDTGELFF. In nucleotides, the CDR3 is TGTGCCAGCAGCTATCCGACTAGCGGGGACACCGGGGAGCTGTTTTTT.

This clonotype occurred many times. The rearrangement links TRBV12-3 or TRBV12-4 to TRBJ1-3; D is unclear. V lost 2 bases to trimming and J lost 2 bases, with 7 bases between them. The CDR3 extends over 14 amino acids. The CDR3: CASSLSGTGNTIYF. The CDR3, as DNA: TGTGCCAGCAGTTTATCCGGGACTGGAAACACCATATATTTT.

This chain uses TRBV12-3 or TRBV12-4 with TRBJ1-2; tentatively, D is TRBD1 (6 bases). V dropped 0 bases and J dropped 2 bases, with 13 bases sitting between them. This CDR3 region has 16 residues. The CDR3 is CASSLASTGTNYGYTF. CDR3 DNA: TGTGCCAGCAGTTTAGCCTCGACAGGCACCAACTATGGCTACACCTTC.

This clonotype was seen many times. The chain recombines TRBV20-1 with TRBJ2-7; either TRBD1 or TRBD2 may fit D (5 bases each). Germline V gene data show CDR1 as DFQATT and CDR2 as SNEGSKA (reference sequence). The V and J ends lost 8 bases and 6 bases respectively, with 20 bases between them. The CDR3 covers 13 residues. CDR3 sequence: CSTSGASSFEQYF. Here the CDR3 DNA reads TGCAGTACCTCCGGGGCTAGTTCGTTCGAGCAGTACTTC.

This clonotype came up a few times. The chain employs TRBV15 and TRBJ2-7; D perhaps matches TRBD1 (5 bases). V lost 4 bases and J 2 bases, leaving 18 bases between the germline ends. The V gene's germline CDR1 is LNHNV and CDR2 YYDKDF (reference sequence). CDR3 length equals 16 residues. In DNA form, the CDR3 reads TGTGCCACCAGCACGACTGGGGCAGGGCCCACCTACGAGCAGTACTTC. Its translation is CATSTTGAGPTYEQYF.

This clonotype showed up many times. This chain uses TRBV28 with TRBJ1-5; D gene ambiguous. This CDR3 is 13 amino acids long. Germline assignment: CDR1 MDHEN and CDR2 SYDVKM. Between the trimmed V and J ends, which lost 5 bases and 3 bases, there was a span of 8 bases. CDR3 in amino acids: CASSPGYNQPQHF. The CDR3 region has the DNA TGTGCCAGCAGTCCGGGTTACAATCAGCCCCAGCATTTT.

This clonotype was observed at least ten times. The gene calls are TRBV4-1 and TRBJ2-1; the D gene is possibly TRBD1 (6 bases). The CDR3 loop spans 12 amino acids. Looked up from germline, CDR1 is MGHRA and CDR2 is YSYEKL. Trimming removed 3 bases at V and 6 bases at J, with 6 bases between. CDR3 region: CASSQGANEQFF. CDR3 DNA sequence: TGCGCCAGCAGCCAGGGGGCCAATGAGCAGTTCTTC.

The V call is TRBV10-3, the J call TRBJ1-4; 8 positions agree with TRBD1. The CDR3 has 14 amino acids. Germline loops: CDR1 ENHRY, CDR2 SYGVKD. Trimming cost V 5 bases and J 3 bases; bases outside gene matches: 2. CDR3 sequence reads: CAISTGGANEKLFF. Written as DNA, the CDR3 is TGTGCCATCAGTACAGGGGGAGCTAATGAAAAACTGTTTTTT.

This clonotype has at least ten counts. The chain employs TRBV10-3 and TRBJ1-1; D is unclear. The germline V gene has CDR1 ENHRY and CDR2 SYGVKD. The CDR3 covers 13 residues. The V gene lost 3 bases and the J gene lost 2 bases, with 7 bases spanning the gap. The chain's CDR3 is CAISDGTNTEAFF. In nucleotides, the CDR3 is TGTGCCATCAGTGATGGAACCAACACTGAAGCTTTCTTT.